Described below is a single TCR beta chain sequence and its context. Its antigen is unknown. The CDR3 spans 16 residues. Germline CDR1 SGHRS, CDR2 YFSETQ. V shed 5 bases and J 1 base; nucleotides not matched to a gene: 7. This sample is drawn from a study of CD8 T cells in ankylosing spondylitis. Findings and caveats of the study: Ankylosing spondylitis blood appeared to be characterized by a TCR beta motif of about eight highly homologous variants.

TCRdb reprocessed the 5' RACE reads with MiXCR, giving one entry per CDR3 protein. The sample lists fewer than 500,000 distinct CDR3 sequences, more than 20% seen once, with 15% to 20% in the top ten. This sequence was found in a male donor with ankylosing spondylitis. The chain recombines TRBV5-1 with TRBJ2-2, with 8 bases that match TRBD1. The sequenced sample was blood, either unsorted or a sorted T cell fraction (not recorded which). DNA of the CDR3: TGCGCCAGCAGGAGGGGACAGGTCCTGAACACCGGGGAGCTGTTTTTT. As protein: CASRRGQVLNTGELFF. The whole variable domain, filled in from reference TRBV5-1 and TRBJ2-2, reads KAGVTQTPRYLIKTRGQQVTLSCSPISGHRSVSWYQQTPGQGLQFLFEYFSETQRNKGNFPGRFSGRQFSNSRSEMNVSTLELGDSALYLCASRRGQVLNTGELFFGEGSRLTVL.